The rows below give T cell receptor beta chains drawn from one sample of a study of graft-versus-host responses after intestinal transplantation. Using immunoSEQ multiplex PCR, the repertoire was profiled, and TCRdb retains in-frame clones only, with some absent. This table has some 96,000 clones, approximately 90% appearing once. Sequences were derived from PBMCs, sampled about 450 days after intestinal transplant. These receptors all come from a human patient who received an intestinal transplant, so some T cells may come from the graft donor. The CDR3 runs from the conserved cysteine through the conserved F or W. Fields, in order: J gene, V gene, CDR3 protein.

TRBJ2-7,TRBV18,CASSAKTGGAIYEQYF
TRBJ1-2,TRBV18,CASSPDTGGGYTF
TRBJ2-3,TRBV2,CASSDSTQYF
TRBJ2-6,TRBV27,CATRSPGANVLTF
TRBJ2-7,TRBV18,CASSPGTGVYEQYF
TRBJ1-5,TRBV5-8,CASSLGVWQPQHF
TRBJ1-1,TRBV29-1,CSVETGVGTEAFF
TRBJ2-3,TRBV4-1,CASSQVGGKATDTQYF
TRBJ2-2,TRBV7-6,CASSARTLNTGELFF
TRBJ1-1,TRBV19,CASQDGGWGVNTEAFF
TRBJ1-1,TRBV5-5,CASSLWVGGAEAFF
TRBJ1-1,TRBV7-3,CASRETGTGRLNEAFF
TRBJ1-1,TRBV7-8,CASTRWGGADTEAFF
TRBJ2-1,TRBV27,CASSLAQHNEQFF
TRBJ1-2,TRBV19,CASSILVDRGGYTF
TRBJ2-7,TRBV2,CASKPDHEQYF
TRBJ1-5,TRBV19,CASSITGQGNQPQHF
TRBJ2-2,TRBV5-1,CASSLEGQGRFGPGELFF
TRBJ1-6,TRBV7-2,CASSNRRTGNWNSGSPLHF
TRBJ2-1,TRBV7-3,CASSLTRTSGANNEQFF
TRBJ1-2,TRBV5-6,CASSPLTTLNHGYTF
TRBJ2-2,TRBV5-1,CASSLVHTGELFF
TRBJ2-2,TRBV6-5,CASSYTVRRTGELFF
TRBJ2-1,TRBV6-5,CASTQDSNNEQFF
TRBJ1-2,TRBV7-8,CASSYFLDYGYTF
TRBJ2-5,TRBV5-5,CASSSQPGQGQSQETQYF
TRBJ2-3,TRBV12-5,CASGPPNTDTQYF
TRBJ1-2,TRBV6-5,CASSYTGEGYTF
TRBJ1-4,TRBV7-7,CASSLTYRSYRVVTNEKLFF
TRBJ1-6,TRBV6-6,CASSWANNSPLHF
TRBJ1-2,TRBV6-1,CASSDHRVAGYTF
TRBJ2-7,TRBV6-5,CASSEGTGAYEQYF
TRBJ1-1,TRBV5-1,CASSLEPLRIGLNTEAFF
TRBJ1-5,TRBV2,CASSERTQDQPQHF
TRBJ2-2,TRBV4-2,CASSQDSLAGGWTGELFF
TRBJ2-7,TRBV19,CASSMGRTATYEQYF
TRBJ1-5,TRBV5-1,CASSLAAGCWGVWDQPQHF
TRBJ2-2,TRBV5-4,CASSRTDRAPGELFF
TRBJ2-5,TRBV7-9,CASSLGGPQETQYF